This is a list of T cell receptor beta chains from one sample in a study of T cell responses to AZD1222 COVID-19 vaccine. The assay was immunoSEQ multiplex PCR, and TCRdb's table has in-frame clones only and misses some. There are 150,000 to 200,000 clones in the sample; approximately 95% occur only once, and 3.9% lies in the top ten. Sequencing used peripheral blood, obtained on day 0 of AZD1222 vaccination. The origin of the receptors is an adult in good health. CDR3s include the opening cysteine and the closing phenylalanine or tryptophan. A D gene is named only where the DNA matches it firmly. Some rows mark clone size as missing; the rest say once, few, many or name a class of expanded clone.

clone_size	d_call	v_call	cdr3_length	j_call	cdr3_aa	cdr3_nt
-	-	TRBV6-5	13	TRBJ2-1	CASSYSIYNEQFF	TGTGCCAGCAGTTACTCAATTTACAATGAGCAGTTCTTC
-	-	TRBV30	14	TRBJ1-5	CAWSVAGFDQPQHF	TGTGCCTGGAGTGTCGCAGGGTTCGATCAGCCCCAGCATTTT
-	-	TRBV4-2	14	TRBJ1-2	CASSHQGRDYGYTF	TGTGCCAGCAGCCACCAGGGTCGAGACTATGGCTACACCTTC
-	-	TRBV5-4	17	TRBJ1-3	CASSYPRDTGSGNTIYF	TGTGCCAGCAGCTACCCCCGGGACACAGGGTCCGGAAACACCATATATTTT
-	-	TRBV21-1	19	TRBJ1-4	CASSNPQSGGSSSAEKLFF	TGTGCCAGCAGCAACCCTCAGTCGGGGGGCTCCTCTTCAGCTGAAAAACTGTTTTTT
-	-	TRBV19	16	TRBJ1-2	CASSIPGPAPNYGYTF	TGTGCCAGTAGTATTCCTGGGCCAGCCCCCAACTATGGCTACACCTTC
-	-	TRBV10-3	14	TRBJ1-2	CALGPGGANYGYTF	TGTGCCCTAGGCCCGGGAGGAGCTAACTATGGCTACACCTTC
-	TRBD1	TRBV5-1	13	TRBJ1-1	CASRGTENTEAFF	TGCGCCAGCAGGGGGACAGAGAACACTGAAGCTTTCTTT
-	-	TRBV27	18	TRBJ2-3	CASSLSLQGGPSTDTQYF	TGTGCCAGCAGTTTATCGTTACAGGGGGGGCCTAGCACAGATACGCAGTATTTT
-	-	TRBV5-6	16	TRBJ1-1	CASSPEPKDPNTEAFF	TGTGCCAGCAGCCCAGAGCCCAAAGATCCCAACACTGAAGCTTTCTTT
-	-	TRBV29-1	12	TRBJ1-2	CSVSVQNYGYTF	TGCAGCGTTTCCGTCCAAAACTATGGCTACACCTTC
-	TRBD2	TRBV25-1	14	TRBJ2-1	CASSDLAGGREQFF	TGTGCCAGCAGTGACCTAGCGGGAGGTCGAGAGCAGTTCTTC
-	-	TRBV5-1	14	TRBJ1-3	CASTQGVSGNTIYF	TGCGCCAGCACCCAGGGTGTCTCTGGAAACACCATATATTTT
-	-	TRBV5-6	13	TRBJ1-2	CASSFQGPYGYTF	TGTGCCAGCAGCTTTCAAGGACCCTATGGCTACACCTTC
once	TRBD2	TRBV5-1	20	TRBJ2-1	CASTHGIAGGFMSSYNEQFF	TGCGCCAGCACCCATGGTATAGCGGGGGGTTTCATGAGCTCCTACAATGAGCAGTTCTTC
-	-	TRBV4-2	16	TRBJ2-1	CASSQVQRSSYNEQFF	TGTGCCAGCAGCCAAGTTCAACGGAGCTCCTACAATGAGCAGTTCTTC
-	-	TRBV10-1	15	TRBJ1-1	CASSDLTAAGTEAFF	TGCGCCAGCAGTGACCTCACGGCGGCGGGCACTGAAGCTTTCTTT
-	TRBD2	TRBV7-9	16	TRBJ2-2	CASSASAGGNTGELFF	TGTGCCAGCAGCGCCTCTGCGGGGGGGAACACCGGGGAGCTGTTTTTT
-	TRBD1	TRBV7-6	17	TRBJ1-5	CASSSYRGRKEDQPQHF	TGTGCCAGCAGCTCATACAGGGGGCGCAAGGAGGATCAGCCCCAGCATTTT
once	-	TRBV3-1/TRBV3-2	18	TRBJ1-4	CASSQGTRTAATNEKLFF	TGTGCCAGCAGCCAAGGGACCAGGACGGCAGCAACTAATGAAAAACTGTTTTTT
-	-	TRBV15	15	TRBJ1-3	CATSRHRDMRNTIYF	TGTGCCACCAGCAGGCACCGGGACATGAGAAACACCATATATTTT
-	-	TRBV7-2	11	TRBJ1-1	CASSLGLGAFF	TGTGCCAGCAGCTTAGGCCTGGGAGCTTTCTTT
-	-	TRBV11-3	13	TRBJ1-1	CASSLGVGVEAFF	TGTGCCAGCAGCTTAGGCGTGGGCGTTGAAGCTTTCTTT
-	-	TRBV29-1	16	TRBJ2-1	CSVETVTGEFHNEQFF	TGCAGCGTTGAAACGGTAACGGGAGAGTTCCACAATGAGCAGTTCTTC
-	-	TRBV25-1	13	TRBJ1-2	CASSEWGTEGYTF	TGTGCCAGCAGTGAATGGGGGACCGAGGGCTACACCTTC
-	TRBD2	TRBV4-1	16	TRBJ2-7	CASSLLAGGPSYEQYF	TGCGCCAGCAGCCTATTAGCGGGGGGGCCCTCCTACGAGCAGTACTTC
-	TRBD1	TRBV6-5	14	TRBJ1-1	CASSWDRANTEAFF	TGTGCCAGCAGCTGGGACAGGGCCAACACTGAAGCTTTCTTT
-	-	TRBV3-1/TRBV3-2	12	TRBJ2-1	CASSQRQNEQFF	TGTGCCAGCAGCCAAAGGCAGAATGAGCAGTTCTTC
-	-	TRBV13	11	TRBJ1-2	CASSLSGGYTF	TGTGCCAGCAGCTTATCTGGAGGCTACACCTTC
once	-	TRBV27	15	TRBJ2-2	CASRPGTSNTGELFF	TGTGCCAGCAGGCCCGGGACATCGAACACCGGGGAGCTGTTTTTT
-	TRBD1	TRBV25-1	15	TRBJ1-1	CASSPWTGIGTEAFF	TGTGCCAGCAGTCCATGGACAGGGATTGGCACTGAAGCTTTCTTT
-	-	TRBV4-2	14	TRBJ1-1	CASSQATGNTEAFF	TGTGCCAGCAGCCAAGCGACAGGGAACACTGAAGCTTTCTTT
-	-	TRBV4-1	14	TRBJ2-7	CASSQGPEKYEQYF	TGCGCCAGCAGCCAAGGGCCGGAAAAATACGAGCAGTACTTC
-	TRBD1	TRBV29-1	15	TRBJ2-1	CSVSGEQGVHNEQFF	TGCAGCGTTTCAGGGGAACAGGGGGTTCATAATGAGCAGTTCTTC
-	TRBD1	TRBV2	15	TRBJ1-2	CASSEQGARSYGYTF	TGTGCCAGCAGTGAACAGGGGGCGAGGAGCTATGGCTACACCTTC
-	-	TRBV6-5	13	TRBJ1-5	CASNGTPNQPQHF	TGTGCCAGCAACGGGACTCCCAATCAGCCCCAGCATTTT
-	-	TRBV10-2	14	TRBJ1-3	CASSETSSGNTIYF	TGCGCCAGCAGCGAGACAAGTTCTGGAAACACCATATATTTT
-	-	TRBV28	12	TRBJ1-6	CASSDGTSPLHF	TGTGCCAGCAGCGACGGAACTTCACCCCTCCACTTT
-	TRBD2	TRBV3-1/TRBV3-2	16	TRBJ2-3	CASSLPSGGNTDTQYF	TGTGCCAGCAGCCTCCCTAGCGGGGGTAACACAGATACGCAGTATTTT
-	-	TRBV6-4	16	TRBJ1-3	CASSGLDRNSGNTIYF	TGTGCCAGCAGCGGCTTAGACAGGAACTCTGGAAACACCATATATTTT
-	TRBD2	TRBV11-2	19	TRBJ2-1	CASSFLIGGDYLTYNEQFF	TGTGCCAGCAGCTTTCTCATCGGGGGGGACTACTTAACATACAATGAGCAGTTCTTC
-	TRBD2	TRBV5-1	15	TRBJ2-7	CASSLMTSSYYEQYF	TGCGCCAGCAGCTTGATGACTAGCAGCTATTACGAGCAGTACTTC
once	TRBD1	TRBV4-2	15	TRBJ2-7	CASSQAPGQGYEQYF	TGTGCCAGCAGCCAAGCGCCGGGACAGGGGTACGAGCAGTACTTC
-	-	TRBV24-1	18	TRBJ2-2	CATSDPINVGRETGELFF	TGTGCCACCAGTGATCCAATCAATGTGGGCAGAGAAACCGGGGAGCTGTTTTTT
-	-	TRBV19	13	TRBJ1-1	CASSTQGDTEAFF	TGTGCCAGTAGTACACAGGGAGACACTGAAGCTTTCTTT
-	-	TRBV6-5	15	TRBJ1-3	CASSLQPASGNTIYF	TGTGCCAGCAGCCTACAGCCCGCCTCTGGAAACACCATATATTTT
-	TRBD1	TRBV15	16	TRBJ1-5	CATSRVRQGSNQPQHF	TGTGCCACCAGCAGAGTTCGACAGGGAAGCAATCAGCCCCAGCATTTT
-	-	TRBV25-1	11	TRBJ1-2	CASSGQGIYTF	TGTGCCAGCAGTGGGCAAGGGATCTACACCTTC
-	TRBD1	TRBV29-1	13	TRBJ1-2	CSVEIQGGYGYTF	TGCAGCGTTGAAATCCAGGGGGGCTATGGCTACACCTTC
-	-	TRBV6-5	13	TRBJ2-7	CASSSQWLYEQYF	TGTGCCAGCAGTTCCCAATGGTTATACGAGCAGTACTTC
once	TRBD2	TRBV18	18	TRBJ2-1	CASSLDRPGLAGDNEQFF	TGTGCCAGCTCACTAGACCGCCCGGGACTAGCGGGAGACAATGAGCAGTTCTTC
-	-	TRBV3-1/TRBV3-2	15	TRBJ1-2	CASSQDQGTGNGYTF	TGTGCCAGCAGCCAAGATCAAGGAACAGGCAATGGCTACACCTTC
-	TRBD1	TRBV6-5	14	TRBJ1-2	CASSYGGQGYGYTF	TGTGCCAGCAGTTACGGGGGACAGGGCTATGGCTACACCTTC
-	TRBD1	TRBV5-1	12	TRBJ1-2	CATRQGLSGYTF	TGCGCCACCCGACAGGGGTTAAGTGGCTACACCTTC
-	TRBD2	TRBV13	15	TRBJ2-3	CASSPQRGGRDTQYF	TGTGCCAGCAGCCCCCAGCGGGGGGGCAGAGATACGCAGTATTTT
-	-	TRBV6-1	15	TRBJ2-7	CASSETVGIGYEQYF	TGTGCCAGCAGTGAAACCGTGGGGATCGGGTACGAGCAGTACTTC
-	-	TRBV19	15	TRBJ1-2	CASSIDRGERYGYTF	TGTGCCAGTAGTATAGACAGGGGCGAACGCTATGGCTACACCTTC
-	-	TRBV18	13	TRBJ2-2	CASSPGETGELFF	TGTGCCAGCTCACCTGGGGAAACCGGGGAGCTGTTTTTT
-	-	TRBV27	16	TRBJ2-3	CASSLNLAESTDTQYF	TGTGCCAGCAGTTTGAATTTAGCGGAAAGCACAGATACGCAGTATTTT
-	-	TRBV5-8	15	TRBJ1-5	CASSLFRDSNQPQHF	TGTGCCAGCAGCTTGTTTAGGGATAGCAATCAGCCCCAGCATTTT